This TCR beta chain was captured by sequencing in a study of technical replicates of blood from a handful of donors. Germline V lookup: CDR1 SQVTM, CDR2 ANQGSEA. This CDR3 is 11 amino acids long. The V and J ends lost 7 bases and 2 bases respectively, with 8 bases between them. Sequenced by immunoSEQ multiplex PCR; TCRdb stores in-frame clones only, minus some. The table records roughly 12,000 clones, just under 95% of them present only once. The chain has TRBV29-1 and TRBJ1-2; D is unresolved. The TCR sequence derives from a human donor in good health. Source material: PBMCs. The CDR3 region is CSGLENYGYTF. CDR3 bases: TGCAGCGGACTCGAAAACTATGGCTACACCTTC.